This TCR beta chain is from a study of yellow fever vaccine responses in identical twins. Germline loops: CDR1 ENHRY, CDR2 SYGVKD. V was clipped by 1 base and J by 1 base; unmatched bases: 6. This CDR3 contains 16 residues. TCRdb re-derived calls from the RT-PCR reads in MiXCR, one entry per CDR3 protein. Of about 1,100 distinct CDR3 sequences listed, around 78% were seen once; the top ten hold 26%. This sequence joins TRBV10-3 and TRBJ2-5; TRBD1 aligns across 7 bases. Source: T cells from blood (PBMCs), unsorted or a sorted subset (not recorded which), taken before or after yellow fever vaccination (not recorded which). This receptor was obtained from a female donor who received the yellow fever vaccine. The CDR3 DNA is TGTGCCATCAGTGAGTACGACAGGGTGGTCCAAGAGACCCAGTACTTC. Residues: CAISEYDRVVQETQYF.